Listed below are T cell receptor beta chains from one sample, sequenced in a study of CD8+CD57+ T cells in acquired aplastic anemia. MiXCR, run by TCRdb on the reads, gives a single entry per CDR3 protein. The table records a few hundred thousand distinct CDR3 sequences, around a third of them present only once. The sequenced sample consisted of sorted CD4+, CD8+, or CD8+CD57+ T cells (not recorded which) from PBMCs. These receptors originate from a human donor with aplastic anemia. Both conserved end residues are part of each CDR3. The D gene is left open where the match is weak. A clone size is listed for some rows: how often the clone was seen (once, few, many), or a class if it is expanded.

D	size	V	J	DNA	CDR3
.	.	TRBV6-2/TRBV6-3	TRBJ1-5	TGTGCCAGGACATTCCAAGAGGTCGATCAGCCCCAGCATTTT	CARTFQEVDQPQHF
.	.	TRBV5-1	TRBJ1-2	TGCGCCAGCAGCCACGGGGGCCCCTATGGCTACACCTTC	CASSHGGPYGYTF
TRBD2	few	TRBV20-1	TRBJ2-3	TGCAGTGCTAGAAAGACTAGCGGGGGGGCGACAGATACGCAGTATTTT	CSARKTSGGATDTQYF
.	many	TRBV11-2	TRBJ1-2	TGTGCCAGCAGCTTAATAGGGGACCTAGCTAACTATGGCTACACCTTC	CASSLIGDLANYGYTF
TRBD2	many	TRBV20-1	TRBJ2-7	TGCAGTGCTAGAGACGAAGCGGGATGGGCCTACGAGCAGTACTTC	CSARDEAGWAYEQYF
.	.	TRBV20-1	TRBJ2-7	TGCAGTGCTAGAGACCCCTCGAGTGGGCAGGACCTGTACGAGCAGTACTTC	CSARDPSSGQDLYEQYF
.	.	TRBV4-2	TRBJ1-1	TGTGCCAGCAGCCAAGGAGACGGGACCGCTGAAGCTTTCTTT	CASSQGDGTAEAFF
TRBD1	many	TRBV15	TRBJ1-3	TGTGCCACCAGCTCCGGGACAGCTGGAAACACCATATATTTT	CATSSGTAGNTIYF
.	.	TRBV20-1	TRBJ2-2	TGCAGTGCTGCCGCCGAAGGGGACAACACCGGGGAGCTGTTTTTT	CSAAAEGDNTGELFF
.	few	TRBV25-1	TRBJ1-6	TGTGCCAGCAGTTTTCGAGCGTTTAATTCACCCCTCCACTTT	CASSFRAFNSPLHF
.	.	TRBV15	TRBJ2-7	TGTGCCACCAGCGGGTCGCAGGGGAGGAGCTCCTACGAGCAGTACTTC	CATSGSQGRSSYEQYF
.	few	TRBV7-9	TRBJ1-1	TGTGCCAGCAGCCTGGCGAGCCTCACTGAAGCTTTCTTT	CASSLASLTEAFF
TRBD2	.	TRBV2	TRBJ2-1	TGTGCCAGCGCCCGGACTAGCGGGTACAATGAGCAGTTCTTC	CASARTSGYNEQFF
.	.	TRBV9	TRBJ1-2	TGTGCCAGCAGCGTAGCGACCCCGGACAGTCGACATGGCTACACCTTC	CASSVATPDSRHGYTF
.	many	TRBV9	TRBJ1-2	TGTGCCAGCAAAGGGGGGGACTATGGCTACACCTTC	CASKGGDYGYTF
.	.	TRBV14	TRBJ1-1	TGTGCCAGCAGCCATTCAGGACCCAACACTGAAGCTTTCTTT	CASSHSGPNTEAFF
.	.	TRBV7-9	TRBJ1-5	TGTGCCAGCAGCTTAGTCGCGGGGCAGCCCCAGCATTTT	CASSLVAGQPQHF
.	many	TRBV14	TRBJ1-6	TGTGCCAGCAGCCAAGAAAACACGGCGAATTCACCCCTCCACTTT	CASSQENTANSPLHF
.	few	TRBV6-1	TRBJ2-7	TGTGCCAGCGGAGGAGTAGCCCACTCCTACGAGCAGTACTTC	CASGGVAHSYEQYF
.	.	TRBV6-5	TRBJ2-7	TGTGCCAGCAGTTTAGCGACGGGACACTTCCACGAGCAGTACTTC	CASSLATGHFHEQYF
.	once	TRBV10-2	TRBJ2-7	TGCGCCAGCAGTGGGGTGGGCAGCTACGAGCAGTACTTC	CASSGVGSYEQYF
.	few	TRBV29-1	TRBJ2-1	TGCAGCGTCTTTAGCGGAGCGAGCTCCTACAATGAGCAGTTCTTC	CSVFSGASSYNEQFF
TRBD1	.	TRBV19	TRBJ2-3	TGTGCCAGTAGCCCGACAGGGGTCAGCACAGATACGCAGTATTTT	CASSPTGVSTDTQYF
.	many	TRBV6-1	TRBJ1-5	TGTGCCAGCAGCCTAAGTTACGGTCAGCCCCAGCATTTT	CASSLSYGQPQHF
TRBD1	.	TRBV7-7	TRBJ2-2	TGTGCCAGCAGCTTAGTACAGGGGAACGGGGAGCTGTTTTTT	CASSLVQGNGELFF
.	.	TRBV6-4	TRBJ1-5	TGTGCCAGCAGTGACAGGGATTATAGCAATCAGCCCCAGCATTTT	CASSDRDYSNQPQHF
TRBD1	.	TRBV15	TRBJ2-1	TGTGCCACCAGCAGCGGGACAGAAATTTACAATGAGCAGTTCTTC	CATSSGTEIYNEQFF
.	.	TRBV25-1	TRBJ2-5	TGTGCCAGCAGTGGGGGGAGTCGGCTTAGGCGGAGGGAGACCCAGTACTTC	CASSGGSRLRRRETQYF
TRBD2	few	TRBV7-3	TRBJ2-7	TGTGCCAGCAGCTTAAACCTAGCGGGGGGGGCTGGCGAGCAGTACTTC	CASSLNLAGGAGEQYF
.	many	TRBV19	TRBJ2-3	TGTGCCAGTAGTACTACCTGGGTACAGGCCGATACGCAGTATTTT	CASSTTWVQADTQYF